The rows below give T cell receptor beta chains drawn from one sample of a study of blood T cell repertoires in COVID-19. The table came from immunoSEQ multiplex PCR; TCRdb's copy has only in-frame clones and leaves some out. This sample yields 150,000 to 200,000 clones, of which approximately 84% are seen a single time; roughly 1% belongs to the top ten. The sample taken for sequencing was peripheral blood. The receptors derive from a man aged 35 to 55 with acute or convalescent COVID-19. CDR3s include the opening cysteine and the closing phenylalanine or tryptophan. The D gene is left open where the match is weak. The size entry is marked missing in some rows and otherwise reads once, few, many or a size class.

CDR3aa,CDR3nt,abundance,d_gene,v_gene,j_gene
CASSSDSPDTQYF,TGTGCCAGCAGCTCCGATAGCCCAGATACGCAGTATTTT,NA,NA,TRBV7-9,TRBJ2-3
CASSLDGTGGSGAFF,TGTGCCAGCAGTTTAGATGGGACAGGGGGGTCAGGAGCTTTCTTT,NA,TRBD1,TRBV7-9,TRBJ1-1
CATPQGRLGTQYF,TGTGCCACCCCACAGGGGCGCCTTGGGACGCAGTATTTT,once,TRBD1,TRBV2,TRBJ2-3
CASSQEARSSYEQYF,TGTGCCAGCAGCCAAGAGGCCAGAAGCTCCTACGAGCAGTACTTC,NA,NA,TRBV3-1/TRBV3-2,TRBJ2-7
CASSLGGAVAGELFF,TGTGCCAGCAGTTTGGGAGGGGCTGTCGCCGGGGAGCTGTTTTTT,NA,TRBD2,TRBV7-2,TRBJ2-2
CASSPIDSNQPQHF,TGTGCCAGCAGTCCAATAGATAGCAATCAGCCCCAGCATTTT,NA,NA,TRBV27,TRBJ1-5
CASSLMEGFPFSYNEQFF,TGTGCCAGCAGCCTGATGGAGGGTTTTCCGTTTTCCTACAATGAGCAGTTCTTC,NA,NA,TRBV5-4,TRBJ2-1
CASSFLSTVNTEAFF,TGTGCCAGCAGTTTTCTCTCGACAGTGAACACTGAAGCTTTCTTT,NA,NA,TRBV6-5,TRBJ1-1
CASSVQMRGGVSGYTF,TGTGCCAGCAGCGTACAGATGAGGGGAGGGGTCTCTGGCTACACCTTC,few,NA,TRBV9,TRBJ1-2
CASSFGQGVSNQPQHF,TGTGCCAGCAGCTTCGGACAGGGGGTCAGCAATCAGCCCCAGCATTTT,NA,TRBD1,TRBV7-9,TRBJ1-5
CASSVTSGGPSTDTQYF,TGTGCCAGCAGCGTAACTAGCGGGGGCCCTAGCACAGATACGCAGTATTTT,once,TRBD2,TRBV9,TRBJ2-3
CASSTGGAGDNEQFF,TGTGCCAGTAGTACCGGGGGGGCCGGCGACAATGAGCAGTTCTTC,NA,TRBD2,TRBV6-5,TRBJ2-1
CASSRHLGQSTYEQYF,TGTGCCAGCAGCCGGCATTTGGGACAGTCCACCTACGAGCAGTACTTC,NA,TRBD1,TRBV3-1/TRBV3-2,TRBJ2-7
CASSYWGGRDTGELFF,TGTGCCAGCAGTTACTGGGGGGGCCGGGACACCGGGGAGCTGTTTTTT,NA,NA,TRBV6-5,TRBJ2-2
CASSMLGVSYTF,TGTGCCAGCAGCATGCTAGGGGTGAGCTACACCTTC,NA,NA,TRBV5-6,TRBJ1-2
CASSVRGDSTSGNTIYF,TGTGCCAGCAGCGTCCGCGGGGACAGCACCTCTGGAAACACCATATATTTT,once,TRBD1,TRBV9,TRBJ1-3
CASSPQTGVTEAFF,TGTGCCAGCAGCCCCCAGACAGGAGTCACTGAAGCTTTCTTT,NA,NA,TRBV7-2,TRBJ1-1
CASRLARSRDAGEKLFF,TGTGCAAGTCGCTTAGCTCGTTCGAGGGATGCGGGTGAAAAACTGTTTTTT,NA,NA,TRBV12-2,TRBJ1-4
CASSQVAVGGYGYTF,TGTGCCAGCAGCCAAGTAGCGGTCGGAGGGTATGGCTACACCTTC,once,NA,TRBV3-1/TRBV3-2,TRBJ1-2
CASSQVTGQQFF,TGTGCCAGCAGCCAAGTCACAGGGCAGCAGTTCTTC,few,NA,TRBV3-1/TRBV3-2,TRBJ2-1
CSVRAAGDRYEQYF,TGCAGCGTGAGGGCCGCAGGGGACCGCTACGAGCAGTACTTC,once,NA,TRBV29-1,TRBJ2-7
CASSLAGQGETQYF,TGCGCCAGCAGCTTGGCCGGTCAGGGCGAGACCCAGTACTTC,NA,NA,TRBV5-1,TRBJ2-5
CASLVRLNTEAFF,TGTGCCAGCCTAGTACGGTTGAACACTGAAGCTTTCTTT,NA,NA,TRBV6-6,TRBJ1-1
CASSQVSGDPYEQYF,TGTGCCAGCAGCCAAGTATCCGGGGATCCCTACGAGCAGTACTTC,NA,NA,TRBV3-1/TRBV3-2,TRBJ2-7
CASSSGGTGANVLTF,TGTGCCAGCAGTTCGGGGGGTACTGGGGCCAACGTCCTGACTTTC,NA,TRBD2,TRBV28,TRBJ2-6
CASSQRQSTEAFF,TGTGCCAGCAGCCAAAGACAGTCGACTGAAGCTTTCTTT,NA,NA,TRBV3-1/TRBV3-2,TRBJ1-1
CASSFQGTEAFF,TGTGCCAGCAGCTTCCAGGGAACTGAAGCTTTCTTT,NA,NA,TRBV5-6,TRBJ1-1
CASSTLSGYEQYF,TGTGCCAGTAGTACCCTTTCGGGGTACGAGCAGTACTTC,NA,NA,TRBV19,TRBJ2-7